The 26 T cell receptor beta chains given below trace back to one sample, sequenced in a study of blood T cell repertoires in COVID-19. Measured with immunoSEQ multiplex PCR; TCRdb has only the in-frame clones, and not every one. This table has 120,000 to 150,000 clones, more than 75% appearing once. Source material: peripheral blood. The receptors derive from a man aged 55-75 years with active or convalescent COVID-19.

The chain uses TRBV5-4 and TRBJ2-3; TRBD2 is a possible D gene (5 bases). The CDR3 spans 14 residues. Germline CDR1 reads SGHNT; CDR2 reads YYREEE (reference sequence). Between the trimmed V and J ends, which lost 3 bases and 5 bases, there was a span of 13 bases. The CDR3 is CASSSLGWKDTQYF. CDR3 coding DNA: TGTGCCAGCAGCTCACTAGGGTGGAAAGATACGCAGTATTTT.

The chain uses TRBV5-5 and TRBJ2-6; D possibly corresponds to TRBD1 (6 bases). Trimming pared 1 base from V and 4 bases from J, leaving 18 bases between. This CDR3 has 18 residues. Germline CDR1 SGHKS, CDR2 YYEKEE (reference sequence). CDR3 sequence: CASSLSSGVLVGANVLTF. The CDR3, as DNA: TGTGCCAGCAGCTTGTCATCAGGGGTGCTCGTGGGGGCCAACGTCCTGACTTTC.

CDR3 sequence: CATRRGRSSTDTQYF. CDR3 coding DNA: TGTGCCACCCGGCGAGGAAGATCTAGCACAGATACGCAGTATTTT. This chain links TRBV6-5 with TRBJ2-3, with no clear D. Looked up from germline, CDR1 is MNHEY and CDR2 is SVGAGI. The CDR3 spans 15 residues. V lost 10 bases and J 0 bases, leaving 17 bases between the germline ends.

This sequence joins TRBV9 and TRBJ1-1; TRBD1 matches 12 bases. The CDR3 extends over 16 amino acids. CDR1 and CDR2 from the germline V gene are SGDLS and YYNGEE. J was trimmed by 7 bases and V by 0 bases; bases with no gene match: 7. CDR3 residues: CASSVGIGTGGGEAFF. CDR3 DNA: TGTGCCAGCAGCGTAGGGATCGGGACAGGGGGCGGTGAAGCTTTCTTT.

V gene TRBV19 combines with J gene TRBJ2-1; maybe TRBD2 (5 bases). Germline V gene sequence: CDR1 LNHDA, CDR2 SQIVND (reference sequence). The V and J ends lost 3 bases and 0 bases respectively, with 15 bases between them. The CDR3 spans 17 residues. CDR3 nucleotides: TGTGCCAGTAGTATCCTTTGGACTTCGAGCTCCTACAATGAGCAGTTCTTC. Its translation: CASSILWTSSSYNEQFF.

This chain links TRBV7-2 with TRBJ2-7; D is perhaps TRBD2 (6 bases). This CDR3 comprises 13 residues. V was pared by 5 bases and J by 6 bases, with 14 bases between. Per germline, CDR1 SGHTA and CDR2 FQGNSA. The CDR3 DNA reads as TGTGCCAGCAGCCTTCGGGGGATACGCGAGCAGTACTTC. It codes for CASSLRGIREQYF.

This clone came up once. V usage is TRBV5-1 and J usage is TRBJ2-1; 8 nucleotides line up with TRBD2. Germline trimming cut 6 bases from V and 1 base from J; bases unmatched to any gene: 9. CDR3 length: 16 residues. CDR1 and CDR2 from the germline V gene are SGHRS and YFSETQ. The CDR3 is CASNEGLAFSYNEQFF. The CDR3 region has the DNA TGCGCCAGCAACGAAGGACTAGCCTTTTCCTACAATGAGCAGTTCTTC.

This clone was seen more than once but under ten times. The CDR3 DNA reads as TGTGCCAGCTCACCCCGCATAGAGAACACTGAAGCTTTCTTT. Protein product: CASSPRIENTEAFF. V gene TRBV18 combines with J gene TRBJ1-1; D ambiguous. Trimming removed 3 bases at V and 1 base at J, with 9 bases between. The CDR3 covers 14 residues. CDR1 KGHSH and CDR2 LQKENI come from the germline V gene.

This chain connects TRBV28 to TRBJ1-1, with unresolved D. V was clipped by 2 bases and J by 6 bases, with 19 bases between them. In germline, CDR1 is MDHEN, CDR2 SYDVKM. The CDR3 extends over 16 amino acids. The CDR3 here is CASSLRAKGRESEAFF. In DNA form, the CDR3 reads TGTGCCAGCAGTTTAAGGGCGAAAGGGAGGGAGTCTGAAGCTTTCTTT.

This chain links TRBV18 with TRBJ1-2; the match to TRBD1 covers 11 bases. The CDR3 totals 15 residues. J was trimmed by 8 bases and V by 3 bases; bases with no gene match: 8. Germline CDR1 reads KGHSH; CDR2 reads LQKENI. As DNA, the CDR3 is TGTGCCAGCTCACCTCCCGGGACAGGGGGTAGAGGCTACACCTTC. This translates into CASSPPGTGGRGYTF.

The chain has TRBV5-5 and TRBJ2-7; no clear D. Germline values: CDR1 SGHKS, CDR2 YYEKEE (reference sequence). V lost 0 bases and J lost 1, with 11 bases in between. This CDR3 has 15 residues. CDR3 region: CASSLGPVYSYEQYF. The CDR3 bases are TGTGCCAGCAGCTTGGGGCCAGTTTATTCCTACGAGCAGTACTTC.

The chain links TRBV7-3 to TRBJ1-6; D not certain. The CDR3 has 14 residues. Germline V lookup: CDR1 SGHTA, CDR2 FQGTGA. Trimming took off 2 bases at V and 9 bases at J, with 11 bases between the two ends. The CDR3 DNA sequence: TGTGCCAGCAGCTTAGGGAGCCAGACTTCACCCCTCCACTTT. Its translation is CASSLGSQTSPLHF. Drawing the rest from reference TRBV7-3 and TRBJ1-6, the complete variable domain is GAGVSQTPSNKVTEKGKYVELRCDPISGHTALYWYRQSLGQGPEFLIYFQGTGAADDSGLPNDRFFAVRPEGSVSTLKIQRTERGDSAVYLCASSLGSQTSPLHFGNGTRLTVT.

At least ten counts were recorded for this clone. The chain links TRBV3-1 (or the pseudogene TRBV3-2) to TRBJ2-7; TRBD2 matches at 11 bases. V dropped 1 base and J dropped 6; count of bases not matched to a gene: 14. This CDR3 has 18 residues. Germline loops: CDR1 LGHDT, CDR2 YNNKEL (reference sequence). CDR3 region: CASSQGSPGLAGGPEQYF. In DNA, the CDR3 is TGTGCCAGCAGCCAAGGCTCGCCGGGGCTAGCGGGAGGACCCGAGCAGTACTTC.

The V call is TRBV24-1, the J call TRBJ2-1; the D gene is possibly TRBD2 (6 bases). Between the trimmed V and J ends, which lost 7 bases and 8 bases, there was a span of 14 bases. Germline lookup yields CDR1 KGHDR and CDR2 SFDVKD. The CDR3 runs 13 residues. CDR3 sequence: CATSGSEAYEQFF. CDR3 nucleotides: TGTGCCACCAGCGGGAGCGAGGCCTATGAGCAGTTCTTC.

This chain links TRBV25-1 with TRBJ1-6; TRBD1 matches at 10 bases. The CDR3 consists of 15 residues. Germline assignment: CDR1 MGHDK and CDR2 SYGVNS. The V segment lost 8 bases and the J segment 8 bases; nucleotides outside the gene matches: 9. The CDR3 nucleotides read TGTGCCAGCGGGGGGGGGACAGGGGTAGATTCACCCCTCCACTTT. Its protein product is CASGGGTGVDSPLHF.

V is TRBV19 and J is TRBJ1-6; D may be TRBD1 (6 bases). Germline assignment: CDR1 LNHDA and CDR2 SQIVND (reference sequence). This CDR3 comprises 14 residues. V lost 5 bases, J lost 5 bases, and 10 bases lay in between. CDR3 amino acids: CASSSGHHNSPLHF. DNA of the CDR3: TGTGCCAGTAGTTCGGGACATCATAATTCACCCCTCCACTTT.

This sequence joins TRBV30 and TRBJ1-5; TRBD1 agrees at 8 bases. The germline CDR1 and CDR2 sequences are GTSNPN and SVGIG (reference sequence). The CDR3 extends over 14 amino acids. V was pared by 7 bases and J by 6 bases, with 11 bases of the junction left unmatched. The CDR3 spells CALEVGQGGQPQHF. CDR3 DNA sequence: TGTGCCTTGGAGGTTGGACAGGGAGGTCAGCCCCAGCATTTT.

This sequence joins TRBV19 and TRBJ2-2; possibly TRBD2 for D (6 bases). The CDR3 contains 15 residues. Between the trimmed V and J ends, which lost 7 bases and 5 bases, there was a span of 17 bases. The V gene's germline CDR1 is LNHDA and CDR2 SQIVND (reference sequence). The CDR3, as DNA: TGTGCCAGTACCCCACCGGGAGCCAGGACCGGGGAGCTGTTTTTT. Residues: CASTPPGARTGELFF. The variable domain in full, completed from reference TRBV19 and TRBJ2-2, reads DGGITQSPKYLFRKEGQNVTLSCEQNLNHDAMYWYRQDPGQGLRLIYYSQIVNDFQKGDIAEGYSVSREKKESFPLTVTSAQKNPTAFYLCASTPPGARTGELFFGEGSRLTVL.

V and J are TRBV18 and TRBJ1-3; 7 bases fit TRBD1. Germline V gene sequence: CDR1 KGHSH, CDR2 LQKENI. This CDR3 spans 17 amino acids. The junction had 11 bases not matched to a gene; V was cut back by 3 bases and J by 3 bases. The CDR3 DNA reads TGTGCCAGCTCACCCATTTTATCAGGGGGAAGTGGAAACACCATATATTTT. This translates into CASSPILSGGSGNTIYF.

Worth noting for this clone: The conserved closing phenylalanine or tryptophan is absent in this CDR3, likely reflecting a read error. The DNA is omitted, as the CDR3 cannot be located on it reliably, and the CDR3 follows TCRdb's listing. The chain combines TRBV19 with TRBJ1-3; TRBD1 is the table's D call and was not checked against the DNA. The CDR3 has 12 residues if both end residues are counted. CDR1 is LNHDA, CDR2 SQIVND, per germline (reference sequence). The CDR3 spells CASSNLQGAMKI.

The chain combines TRBV10-1 with TRBJ2-4, with D possibly matching TRBD2 (5 bases). V lost 1 base and J lost 15, with 7 bases in between. The CDR3 spans 10 residues. Per the germline V gene, CDR1 is WNHNN and CDR2 is SYGVQD (reference sequence). This CDR3 is CASSEWERYF. CDR3 DNA: TGCGCCAGCAGTGAGTGGGAGCGGTACTTC.

V usage is TRBV7-3 and J usage is TRBJ2-2; the D gene is possibly TRBD1 (6 bases). Germline loops: CDR1 SGHTA, CDR2 FQGTGA. Trimming pared 2 bases from V and 2 bases from J, leaving 12 bases between. This CDR3 is 16 amino acids long. Here the CDR3 DNA reads TGTGCCAGCAGCTTATCAGGGGTTTTCAACACCGGGGAGCTGTTTTTT. Its translation: CASSLSGVFNTGELFF.

The chain combines TRBV19 with TRBJ2-2; 14 bases are shared with TRBD2. Germline CDR1 and CDR2: LNHDA and SQIVND (reference sequence). With 4 bases clipped from V and 3 bases from J, the junction kept 10 bases outside the gene matches. The CDR3 is 19 amino acids. CDR3 amino acids: CASSNTGTSGSGDTGELFF. The CDR3 region has the DNA TGTGCCAGTAGTAACACCGGGACTAGCGGGAGCGGGGACACCGGGGAGCTGTTTTTT. The variable domain in full, completed from reference TRBV19 and TRBJ2-2, reads DGGITQSPKYLFRKEGQNVTLSCEQNLNHDAMYWYRQDPGQGLRLIYYSQIVNDFQKGDIAEGYSVSREKKESFPLTVTSAQKNPTAFYLCASSNTGTSGSGDTGELFFGEGSRLTVL.

This clone was counted a single time. The chain recombines TRBV2 with TRBJ1-3; D call uncertain. There are 17 residues in the CDR3. V lost 6 bases and J lost 3, with 21 bases in between. Germline loops: CDR1 SNHLY, CDR2 FYNNEI. Written as DNA, the CDR3 is TGTGCCAGCAGCCCACAGCTAGGCGGGAACTTTGGAAACACCATATATTTT. Translating it yields CASSPQLGGNFGNTIYF. Using reference TRBV2 and TRBJ1-3 for the parts outside the CDR3, the full variable domain is EPEVTQTPSHQVTQMGQEVILRCVPISNHLYFYWYRQILGQKVEFLVSFYNNEISEKSEIFDDQFSVERPDGSNFTLKIRSTKLEDSAMYFCASSPQLGGNFGNTIYFGEGSWLTVV.

This chain links TRBV10-3 with TRBJ2-3; D might be TRBD2 (6 bases). The CDR3 is 14 residues long. Germline V gene sequence: CDR1 ENHRY, CDR2 SYGVKD. Trimming left V 3 bases short and J 1 base short, with 8 bases between. CDR3 residues: CAISDVAGTDTQYF. The CDR3 region has the DNA TGTGCCATCAGTGATGTAGCGGGCACAGATACGCAGTATTTT.

The chain combines TRBV18 with TRBJ2-7; possibly TRBD1 for D (5 bases). With 6 bases removed from V and 3 bases from J, the gap between germline ends came to 9 bases. This CDR3 is built from 12 residues. Germline-derived CDR1 and CDR2 are KGHSH and LQKENI. The CDR3 DNA reads TGTGCCAGCTCGAAGGGGATCTACGAGCAGTACTTC. The encoded protein is CASSKGIYEQYF.